Below, 20 T cell receptor beta chains from the same sample are listed, as sequenced in a study of OX40 agonist ivuxolimab in advanced cancers. Some clones are missing from TCRdb's copy, which holds only in-frame ones; the method was immunoSEQ multiplex PCR. The table lists fewer than 65,000 clones, roughly nine tenths of them singletons. The sequencing here drew on CD4+ or CD8+ T cells sorted from blood, taken in a trial of the OX40 agonist ivuxolimab. These receptors all come from an adult with an advanced solid tumor such as melanoma, head and neck, liver or kidney cancer.

This sequence joins TRBV6-6 and TRBJ2-1; maybe TRBD1 (5 bases). With 2 bases removed from V and 8 bases from J, the gap between germline ends came to 16 bases. Looked up from germline, CDR1 is MNHNY and CDR2 is SVGAGI (reference sequence). CDR3 length: 15 residues. The CDR3 spells CASSYGLGALDEQFF. DNA of the CDR3: TGTGCCAGCAGTTACGGATTAGGGGCTCTGGATGAGCAGTTCTTC.

This chain joins TRBV28 and TRBJ2-5; 11 nucleotides match TRBD2. V lost 3 bases and J lost 1; bases outside the gene matches: 4. CDR1 MDHEN and CDR2 SYDVKM come from the germline V gene. This CDR3 region has 16 residues. The CDR3 sequence is CASSFPSGGFQETQYF. CDR3 bases: TGTGCCAGCAGTTTTCCTAGCGGGGGGTTCCAAGAGACCCAGTACTTC.

The rearrangement links TRBV29-1 to TRBJ2-5; possible D gene TRBD1, 6 bases. CDR3 length equals 12 residues. The V and J ends lost 6 bases and 5 bases respectively, with 13 bases between them. The germline CDR1 and CDR2 sequences are SQVTM and ANQGSEA. The CDR3 sequence is CSVRGSRETQYF. The DNA for the CDR3 is TGCAGCGTCAGGGGCTCGCGGGAGACCCAGTACTTC.

The chain recombines TRBV12-5 with TRBJ1-6; D gene uncertain. The germline V gene encodes CDR1 LGHNT and CDR2 FRNRAP. This CDR3 comprises 15 residues. The V and J ends lost 3 bases and 1 base respectively, with 7 bases between them. The DNA for the CDR3 is TGTGCTAGTGGTTTTGGCCTATCCTATAATTCACCCCTCCACTTT. It codes for CASGFGLSYNSPLHF. Looking up the rest from reference TRBV12-5 and TRBJ1-6 gives the full variable domain: DARVTQTPRHKVTEMGQEVTMRCQPILGHNTVFWYRQTMMQGLELLAYFRNRAPLDDSGMPKDRFSAEMPDATLATLKIQPSEPRDSAVYFCASGFGLSYNSPLHFGNGTRLTVT.

The CDR3 bases are TGTGCCAGCGCACTGACAGGGACCACTGAAGCTTTCTTT. Translation gives CASALTGTTEAFF. The chain carries TRBV6-1 and TRBJ1-1; 7 nucleotides match TRBD1. The CDR3 loop spans 13 amino acids. Per germline, CDR1 MNHNS and CDR2 SASEGT. Trimming at V came to 8 bases and at J to 4 bases, leaving 7 bases not matched to a gene.

This sequence joins TRBV15 and TRBJ1-2; no definite D call. CDR3 length equals 19 residues. In germline, CDR1 is LNHNV, CDR2 YYDKDF (reference sequence). Trimming took 1 base from V and 3 from J, leaving 24 bases between them. The CDR3 DNA sequence: TGTGCCACCAGCAGAGTGCCGACCTGGGGAGGAAAACTCGACTATGGCTACACCTTC. This translates into CATSRVPTWGGKLDYGYTF.

Of note for this clone: One end of the junction does not line up with germline, which may come from a read error. V is TRBV6-5 and J is TRBJ2-2; D may be TRBD2 (6 bases). The CDR3 sequence is 13 residues long. CDR1 is MNHEY and CDR2 is SVGAGI in the germline V gene. This CDR3 reads CASSYSGTGGLFF. CDR3 in DNA: TGTGCCAGCAGTTACTCTGGAACCGGGGGGCTGTTTTTT.

The V gene is TRBV6-5, the J gene TRBJ2-5, with 13 bases aligning to TRBD2. Trimming cost V 4 bases and J 0 bases; bases outside gene matches: 2. CDR3 length: 16 residues. Germline V gene sequence: CDR1 MNHEY, CDR2 SVGAGI. In DNA form, the CDR3 reads TGTGCCAGCAGTTGGACTAGCGGGGGAAACCAAGAGACCCAGTACTTC. This codes for CASSWTSGGNQETQYF.

The chain is built from TRBV4-1 and TRBJ2-7; possible D gene TRBD1, 5 bases. Per the germline V gene, CDR1 is MGHRA and CDR2 is YSYEKL. Trimming stripped 1 base from V and 0 bases from J, with 10 bases between. The CDR3 contains 15 residues. CDR3 bases: TGCGCCAGCAGCCAAGGGGGCGGATACTCCTACGAGCAGTACTTC. Translating it yields CASSQGGGYSYEQYF.

The chain has TRBV13 and TRBJ2-1; maybe TRBD2 (5 bases). Trimming stripped 5 bases from V and 14 bases from J, with 16 bases between. Germline V CDR1 and CDR2: PRHDT, FYEKMQ (reference sequence). This CDR3 has 12 residues. The CDR3 DNA is TGTGCCAGCAGCAATCGAGGGCTGAGTGAGTTCTTC. Translation gives CASSNRGLSEFF.

The gene calls are TRBV6-5 and TRBJ2-5; 8 nucleotides agree with TRBD2. Germline CDR1 MNHEY, CDR2 SVGAGI. The CDR3 covers 14 residues. The V segment lost 7 bases and the J segment 9 bases; nucleotides outside the gene matches: 13. As DNA, the CDR3 is TGTGCCAGCAATTCCCCCGCGGGGGGCGGGGCCCAGTACTTC. This sequence encodes CASNSPAGGGAQYF.

The rearrangement joins TRBV29-1 to TRBJ1-2; D uncertain. The CDR3 spans 11 residues. Trimming took off 6 bases at V and 6 bases at J, with 11 bases between the two ends. From germline, CDR1 is SQVTM and CDR2 ANQGSEA. CDR3 residues: CSVGKGDGYTF. The CDR3 nucleotides are TGCAGCGTCGGGAAGGGCGATGGCTACACCTTC.

The J gene is TRBJ2-5, the V gene TRBV12-5; a possible D gene is TRBD2 (5 bases). There are 13 residues in the CDR3. Trimming took 5 bases from V and 3 from J, leaving 10 bases between them. CDR1 LGHNT and CDR2 FRNRAP come from the germline V gene. CDR3 residues: CASGTLGEETQYF. The DNA of the CDR3 is TGTGCTAGTGGTACCCTCGGGGAAGAGACCCAGTACTTC. The full variable domain, in which reference TRBV12-5 and TRBJ2-5 provide the parts outside the CDR3, is DARVTQTPRHKVTEMGQEVTMRCQPILGHNTVFWYRQTMMQGLELLAYFRNRAPLDDSGMPKDRFSAEMPDATLATLKIQPSEPRDSAVYFCASGTLGEETQYFGPGTRLLVL.

The V gene is TRBV5-8, the J gene TRBJ2-2; 9 bases are shared with TRBD1. With V trimmed by 6 bases and J by 6 bases, 12 bases remained unmatched. This CDR3 has 16 amino acids. Germline CDR1 SGHTS, CDR2 YDEGEE. The CDR3 protein is CASKDRGPIFPGELFF. The CDR3 region has the DNA TGTGCCAGCAAGGACAGGGGTCCAATTTTTCCCGGGGAGCTGTTTTTT.

This clone appeared a single time. The chain recombines TRBV7-2 with TRBJ2-2, with 7 bases lining up with TRBD1. The CDR3 is made up of 14 amino acids. V trimming: 5 bases; J trimming: 4 bases; junction bases outside the gene matches: 4. Germline assignment: CDR1 SGHTA and CDR2 FQGNSA. The DNA for the CDR3 is TGTGCCAGCAGCCCGCGGACAGGCACCGGGGAGCTGTTTTTT. Encoded protein: CASSPRTGTGELFF.

The chain links TRBV5-6 to TRBJ1-1; D is possibly TRBD1 (5 bases). V was shortened by 3 bases and J by 8 bases, with 11 bases between the two germline ends. There are 12 residues in the CDR3. Per the germline V gene, CDR1 is SGHDT and CDR2 is YYEEEE. Written as DNA, the CDR3 is TGTGCCAGCAGCTCCAGGGCAGGGGAAGCTTTCTTT. Its protein is CASSSRAGEAFF.

This chain uses TRBV7-9 with TRBJ2-3; D possibly corresponds to TRBD1 (5 bases). The germline V and J ends were trimmed by 2 bases and 2 bases, with 8 bases remaining between them. Germline lookup yields CDR1 SEHNR and CDR2 FQNEAQ (reference sequence). The CDR3 totals 14 residues. CDR3 amino acids: CASSLSRATDTQYF. Here the CDR3 DNA reads TGTGCCAGCAGCTTAAGCAGGGCCACAGATACGCAGTATTTT. The variable domain in full, completed from reference TRBV7-9 and TRBJ2-3, reads DTGVSQNPRHKITKRGQNVTFRCDPISEHNRLYWYRQTLGQGPEFLTYFQNEAQLEKSRLLSDRFSAERPKGSFSTLEIQRTEQGDSAMYLCASSLSRATDTQYFGPGTRLTVL.

V gene TRBV6-6 combines with J gene TRBJ1-2; the match to TRBD1 covers 8 bases. Trimming removed 8 bases from V and 8 bases from J; junction bases left unmatched: 7. The length of the CDR3 is 12 residues. CDR1 MNHNY and CDR2 SVGAGI come from the germline V gene (reference sequence). CDR3 protein: CASGQGLEGYTF. The CDR3 DNA reads TGTGCCAGCGGACAGGGCCTGGAAGGCTACACCTTC.

This chain connects TRBV7-9 to TRBJ2-2; D remains ambiguous. The CDR3 is 13 residues long. V was clipped by 3 bases and J by 7 bases, with 9 bases between them. Looked up from germline, CDR1 is SEHNR and CDR2 is FQNEAQ (reference sequence). Here the CDR3 reads CASSFVSIGELFF. The DNA for the CDR3 is TGTGCCAGCAGCTTTGTTTCGATCGGGGAGCTGTTTTTT.

The rearrangement joins TRBV6-5 to TRBJ2-1; D unresolved. The CDR3 is 16 residues long. In germline, CDR1 is MNHEY, CDR2 SVGAGI. The V end was cut by 0 bases, the J end by 4 bases, with 13 bases between. The CDR3: CASSYSKESYYNEQFF. The CDR3 nucleotides read TGTGCCAGCAGTTACTCGAAGGAGTCCTATTACAATGAGCAGTTCTTC.